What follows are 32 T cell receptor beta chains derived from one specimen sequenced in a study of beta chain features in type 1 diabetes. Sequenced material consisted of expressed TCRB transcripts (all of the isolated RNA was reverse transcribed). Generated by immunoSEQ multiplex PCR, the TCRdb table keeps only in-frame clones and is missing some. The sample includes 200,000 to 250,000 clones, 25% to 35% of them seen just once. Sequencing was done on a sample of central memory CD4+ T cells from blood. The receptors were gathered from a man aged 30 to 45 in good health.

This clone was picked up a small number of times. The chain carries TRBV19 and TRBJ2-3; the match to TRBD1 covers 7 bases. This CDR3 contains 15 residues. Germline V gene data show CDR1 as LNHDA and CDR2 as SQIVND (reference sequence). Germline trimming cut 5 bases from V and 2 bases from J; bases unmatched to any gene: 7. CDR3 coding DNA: TGTGCCAGTAGTGCGACCGGGACAGTCACAGATACGCAGTATTTT. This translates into CASSATGTVTDTQYF.

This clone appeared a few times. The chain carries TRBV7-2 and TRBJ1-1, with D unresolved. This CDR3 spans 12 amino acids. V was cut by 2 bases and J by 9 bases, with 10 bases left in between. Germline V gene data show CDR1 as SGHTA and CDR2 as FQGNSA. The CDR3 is CASSLTTAKAFF. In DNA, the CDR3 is TGTGCCAGCAGCTTAACGACGGCGAAAGCTTTCTTT.

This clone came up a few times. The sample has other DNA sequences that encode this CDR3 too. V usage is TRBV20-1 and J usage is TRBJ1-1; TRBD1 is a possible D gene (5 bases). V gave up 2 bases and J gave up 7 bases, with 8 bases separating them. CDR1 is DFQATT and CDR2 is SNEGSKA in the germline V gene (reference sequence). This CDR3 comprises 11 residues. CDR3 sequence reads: CSARSQGEAFF. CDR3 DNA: TGCAGTGCTAGATCCCAGGGTGAAGCTTTCTTT.

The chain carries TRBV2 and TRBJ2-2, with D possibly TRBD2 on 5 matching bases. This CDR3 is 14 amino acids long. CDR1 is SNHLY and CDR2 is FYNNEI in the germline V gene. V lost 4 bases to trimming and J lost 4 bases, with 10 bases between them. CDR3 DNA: TGTGCCAGCAGTGTTGGGCGGGTCACCGGGGAGCTGTTTTTT. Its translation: CASSVGRVTGELFF.

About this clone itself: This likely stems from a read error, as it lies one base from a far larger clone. CDR3 amino acids: CASAPPGTGTLYEQYF. In DNA form, the CDR3 reads TGTGCCAGCGCACCCCCCGGGACAGGCACTCTCTACGAGCAGTACTTC. V usage is TRBV18 and J usage is TRBJ2-7; 8 nucleotides agree with TRBD1. This CDR3 comprises 16 residues. Germline V gives CDR1 KGHSH, CDR2 LQKENI. The whole variable domain, filled in from reference TRBV18 and TRBJ2-7, reads NAGVMQNPRHLVRRRGQEARLRCSPMKGHSHVYWYRQLPEEGLKFMVYLQKENIIDESGMPKERFSAEFPKEGPSILRIQQVVRGDSAAYFCASAPPGTGTLYEQYFGPGTRLTVT.

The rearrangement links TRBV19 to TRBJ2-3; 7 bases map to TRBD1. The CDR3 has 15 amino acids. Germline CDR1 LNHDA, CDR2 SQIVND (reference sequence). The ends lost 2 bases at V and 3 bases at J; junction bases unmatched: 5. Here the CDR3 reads CASSISRGSTDTQYF. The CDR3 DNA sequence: TGTGCCAGTAGTATATCCAGGGGGAGTACAGATACGCAGTATTTT.

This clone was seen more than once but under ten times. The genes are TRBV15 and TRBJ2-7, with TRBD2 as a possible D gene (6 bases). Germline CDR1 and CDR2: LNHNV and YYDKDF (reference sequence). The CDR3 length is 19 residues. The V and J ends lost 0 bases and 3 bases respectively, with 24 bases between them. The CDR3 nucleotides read TGTGCCACCAGCAGAGATACGGCAGTCTACGCGGGGACCAACTACGAGCAGTACTTC. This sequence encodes CATSRDTAVYAGTNYEQYF.

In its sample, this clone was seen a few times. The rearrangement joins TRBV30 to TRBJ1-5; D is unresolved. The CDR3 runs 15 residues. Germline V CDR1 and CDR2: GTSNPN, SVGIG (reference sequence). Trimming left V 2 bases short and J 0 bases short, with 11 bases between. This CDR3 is CAWSPDGYSNQPQHF. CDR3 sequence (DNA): TGTGCCTGGAGTCCTGACGGTTATAGCAATCAGCCCCAGCATTTT.

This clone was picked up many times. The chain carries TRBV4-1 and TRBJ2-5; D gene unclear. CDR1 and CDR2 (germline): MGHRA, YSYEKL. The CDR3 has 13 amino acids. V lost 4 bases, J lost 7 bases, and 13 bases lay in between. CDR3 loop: CASSPFGEATQYF. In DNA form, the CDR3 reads TGCGCCAGCAGCCCCTTTGGTGAAGCGACCCAGTACTTC.

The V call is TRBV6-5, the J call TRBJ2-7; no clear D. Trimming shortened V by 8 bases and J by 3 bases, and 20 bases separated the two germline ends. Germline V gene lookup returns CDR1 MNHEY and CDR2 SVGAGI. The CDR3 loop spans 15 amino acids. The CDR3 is CASRQAFTEFYEQYF. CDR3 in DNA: TGTGCCAGCCGGCAAGCCTTCACCGAATTCTACGAGCAGTACTTC.

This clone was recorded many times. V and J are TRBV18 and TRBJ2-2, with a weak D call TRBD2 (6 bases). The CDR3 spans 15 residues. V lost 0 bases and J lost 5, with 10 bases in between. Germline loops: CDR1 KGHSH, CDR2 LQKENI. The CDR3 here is CASSPPGLLTGELFF. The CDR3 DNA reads TGTGCCAGCTCACCACCGGGACTGCTGACCGGGGAGCTGTTTTTT.

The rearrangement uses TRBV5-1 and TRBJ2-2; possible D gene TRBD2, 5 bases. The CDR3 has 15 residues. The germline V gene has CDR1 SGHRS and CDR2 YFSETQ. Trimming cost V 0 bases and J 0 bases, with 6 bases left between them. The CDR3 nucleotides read TGCGCCAGCAGCTTGGTGGGAGCGAACACCGGGGAGCTGTTTTTT. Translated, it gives CASSLVGANTGELFF. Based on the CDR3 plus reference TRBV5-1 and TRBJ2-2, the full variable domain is KAGVTQTPRYLIKTRGQQVTLSCSPISGHRSVSWYQQTPGQGLQFLFEYFSETQRNKGNFPGRFSGRQFSNSRSEMNVSTLELGDSALYLCASSLVGANTGELFFGEGSRLTVL.

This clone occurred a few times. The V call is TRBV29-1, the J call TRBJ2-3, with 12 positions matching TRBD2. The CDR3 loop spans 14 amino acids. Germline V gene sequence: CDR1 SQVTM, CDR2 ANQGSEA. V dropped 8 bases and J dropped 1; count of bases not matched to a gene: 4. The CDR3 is CSTRTSGGTDTQYF. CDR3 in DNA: TGCAGCACACGGACTAGCGGGGGCACAGATACGCAGTATTTT.

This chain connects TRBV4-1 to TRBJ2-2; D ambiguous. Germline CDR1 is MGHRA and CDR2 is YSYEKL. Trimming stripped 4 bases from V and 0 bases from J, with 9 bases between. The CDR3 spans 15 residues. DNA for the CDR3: TGCGCCAGCAGCCTTAGGGCCACGAACACCGGGGAGCTGTTTTTT. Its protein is CASSLRATNTGELFF.

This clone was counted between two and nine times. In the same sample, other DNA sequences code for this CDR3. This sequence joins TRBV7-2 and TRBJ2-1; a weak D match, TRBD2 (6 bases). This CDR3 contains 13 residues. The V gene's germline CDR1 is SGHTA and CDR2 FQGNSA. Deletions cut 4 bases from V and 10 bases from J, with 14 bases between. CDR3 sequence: CASSSILAGEQFF. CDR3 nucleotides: TGTGCCAGCAGCTCCATCCTCGCGGGGGAGCAGTTCTTC.

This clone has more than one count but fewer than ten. CDR3 bases: TGTGCCAGCAGCGTCGACCCAGGTTTCTCTGGGGCCAACGTCCTGACTTTC. Its protein product is CASSVDPGFSGANVLTF. The V call is TRBV9, the J call TRBJ2-6; unclear D gene. The CDR3 sequence is 17 residues long. V was trimmed by 2 bases and J by 0 bases, leaving 12 bases between them. CDR1 is SGDLS, CDR2 YYNGEE, per germline.

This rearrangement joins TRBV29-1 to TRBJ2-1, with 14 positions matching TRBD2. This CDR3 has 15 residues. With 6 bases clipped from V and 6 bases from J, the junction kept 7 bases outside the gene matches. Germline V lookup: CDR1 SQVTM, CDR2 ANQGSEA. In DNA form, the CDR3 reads TGCAGCGTAACCTCCGGGACTAGCGGGAGCAATGAGCAGTTCTTC. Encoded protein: CSVTSGTSGSNEQFF.

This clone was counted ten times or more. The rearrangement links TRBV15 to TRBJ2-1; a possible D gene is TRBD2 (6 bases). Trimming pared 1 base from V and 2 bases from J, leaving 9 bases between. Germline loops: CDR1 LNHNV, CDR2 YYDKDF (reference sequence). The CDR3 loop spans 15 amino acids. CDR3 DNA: TGTGCCACCAGCAGAGCGGGACTGACCTACAATGAGCAGTTCTTC. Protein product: CATSRAGLTYNEQFF.

This CDR3 reads CASSETGMTPLHF. CDR3 nucleotide sequence: TGTGCCAGCAGTGAAACGGGGATGACACCCCTCCACTTT. The chain carries TRBV25-1 and TRBJ1-6; D uncertain. CDR3 length: 13 residues. The V and J ends lost 2 bases and 11 bases respectively, with 10 bases between them. Germline values: CDR1 MGHDK, CDR2 SYGVNS.

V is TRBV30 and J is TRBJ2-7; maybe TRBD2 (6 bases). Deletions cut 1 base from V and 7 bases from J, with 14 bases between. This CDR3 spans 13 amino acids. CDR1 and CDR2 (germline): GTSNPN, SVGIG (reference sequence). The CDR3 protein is CAWSGPGSGEQYF. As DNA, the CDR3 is TGTGCCTGGAGTGGACCGGGCAGCGGGGAGCAGTACTTC.

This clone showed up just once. The CDR3, as DNA: TGTGCCAGCAGCATTAGTACAGGGGTCTCCTACAATGAGCAGTTCTTC. The encoded protein is CASSISTGVSYNEQFF. The chain links TRBV9 to TRBJ2-1; 7 bases agree with TRBD1. J lost 0 bases, V lost 4 bases, and 7 bases had no gene match. CDR1 is SGDLS, CDR2 YYNGEE, per germline. The CDR3 runs to 16 residues.

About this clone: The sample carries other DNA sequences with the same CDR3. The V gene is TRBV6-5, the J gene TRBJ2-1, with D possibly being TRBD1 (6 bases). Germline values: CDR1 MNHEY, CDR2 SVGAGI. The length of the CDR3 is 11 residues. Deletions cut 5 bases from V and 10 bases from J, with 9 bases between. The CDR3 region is CASSGGLEQFF. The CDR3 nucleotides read TGTGCCAGCAGTGGGGGCCTCGAGCAGTTCTTC.

CDR3 nucleotide sequence: TGTGCCAGCAGCCCTGGACACCTTTACGAGCAGTACTTC. Its protein is CASSPGHLYEQYF. The V call is TRBV7-2, the J call TRBJ2-7; possible D gene TRBD1, 5 bases. Trimming took 5 bases from V and 4 from J, leaving 12 bases between them. The CDR3 totals 13 residues. Germline V gene sequence: CDR1 SGHTA, CDR2 FQGNSA.

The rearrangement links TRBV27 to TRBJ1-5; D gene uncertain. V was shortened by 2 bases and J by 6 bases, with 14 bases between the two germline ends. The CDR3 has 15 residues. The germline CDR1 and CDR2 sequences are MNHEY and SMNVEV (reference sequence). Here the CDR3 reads CASSLGSGGGQPQHF. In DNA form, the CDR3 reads TGTGCCAGCAGTTTAGGCTCAGGAGGTGGTCAGCCCCAGCATTTT.

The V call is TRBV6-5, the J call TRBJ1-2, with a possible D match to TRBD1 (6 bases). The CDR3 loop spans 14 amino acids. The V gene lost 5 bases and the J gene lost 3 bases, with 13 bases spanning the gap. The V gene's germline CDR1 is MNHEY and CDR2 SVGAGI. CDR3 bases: TGTGCCAGCAGTGGAATGACAGGATACTATGGCTACACCTTC. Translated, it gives CASSGMTGYYGYTF.

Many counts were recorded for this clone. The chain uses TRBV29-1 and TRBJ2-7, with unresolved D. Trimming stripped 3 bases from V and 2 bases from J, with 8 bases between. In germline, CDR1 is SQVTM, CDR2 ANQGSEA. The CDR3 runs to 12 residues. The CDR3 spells CSVDAGTYEQYF. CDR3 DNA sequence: TGCAGCGTTGATGCAGGAACCTACGAGCAGTACTTC.

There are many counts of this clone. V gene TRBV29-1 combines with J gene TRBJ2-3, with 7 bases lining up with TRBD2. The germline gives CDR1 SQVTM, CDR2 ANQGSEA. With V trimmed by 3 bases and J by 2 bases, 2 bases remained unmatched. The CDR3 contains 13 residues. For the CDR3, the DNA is TGCAGCGTTGACGGGACTAACACAGATACGCAGTATTTT. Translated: CSVDGTNTDTQYF.

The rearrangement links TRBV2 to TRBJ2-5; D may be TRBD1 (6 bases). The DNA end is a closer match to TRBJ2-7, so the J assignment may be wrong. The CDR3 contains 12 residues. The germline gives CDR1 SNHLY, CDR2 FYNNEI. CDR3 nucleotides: TGTGCCAGCAGCGGGACAAACTACGAGCAGTACTTC. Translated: CASSGTNYEQYF.

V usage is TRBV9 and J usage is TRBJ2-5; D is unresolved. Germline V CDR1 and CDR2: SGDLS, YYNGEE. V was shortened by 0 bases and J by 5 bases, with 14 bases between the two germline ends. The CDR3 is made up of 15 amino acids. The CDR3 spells CASSVGVETQETQYF. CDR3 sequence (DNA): TGTGCCAGCAGCGTAGGGGTCGAGACCCAGGAGACCCAGTACTTC. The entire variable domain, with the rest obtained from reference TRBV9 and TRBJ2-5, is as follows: DSGVTQTPKHLITATGQRVTLRCSPRSGDLSVYWYQQSLDQGLQFLIQYYNGEERAKGNILERFSAQQFPDLHSELNLSSLELGDSALYFCASSVGVETQETQYFGPGTRLLVL.

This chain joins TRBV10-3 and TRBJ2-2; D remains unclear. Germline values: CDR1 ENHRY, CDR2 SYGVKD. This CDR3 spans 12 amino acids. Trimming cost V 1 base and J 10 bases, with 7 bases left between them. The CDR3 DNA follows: TGTGCCATCAGTGAGTGGCCAGCGGAGCTGTTTTTT. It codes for CAISEWPAELFF.

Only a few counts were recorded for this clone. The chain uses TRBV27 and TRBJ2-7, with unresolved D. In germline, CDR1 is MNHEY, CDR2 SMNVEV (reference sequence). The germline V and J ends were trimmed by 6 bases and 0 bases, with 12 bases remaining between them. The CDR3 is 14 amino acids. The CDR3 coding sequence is TGTGCCAGCAGAAATCAGATCACCTCCTACGAGCAGTACTTC. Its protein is CASRNQITSYEQYF.

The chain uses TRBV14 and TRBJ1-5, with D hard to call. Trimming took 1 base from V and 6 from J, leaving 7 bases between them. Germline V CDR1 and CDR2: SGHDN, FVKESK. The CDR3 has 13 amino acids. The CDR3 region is CASSQGALQPQHF. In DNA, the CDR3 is TGTGCCAGCAGCCAAGGTGCGCTTCAGCCCCAGCATTTT.